The clone carrying this T cell receptor beta chain was seen only a few times. These data come from a study of blood T cell repertoires in COVID-19. As for the study in general: Acute and convalescent COVID-19 samples came from the United States, Italy and Spain. T cells, B-cell-depleted T cells, or PBMCs supplied cDNA or gDNA.

Under the authors' procedure: Amplification with reference gene primers provided the estimates of nucleated cell counts. TCRdb's copy holds only in-frame clones and misses some; the assay was immunoSEQ multiplex PCR. For V, J and clone size, that table is used; D and trimming come from the DNA. The table has 130,000 to 150,000 clones, less than 85% seen once. The specimen was peripheral blood. The sequence was collected from a woman of 80 years or more in a cohort sampled during active or convalescent COVID-19.

CDR3 sequence (DNA): TGTGCCAGCAGTTTACTTGGACAGGCATCCCCCTATGGCTACACCTTC. Encoded protein: CASSLLGQASPYGYTF. This rearrangement joins TRBV27 to TRBJ1-2; 7 bases match TRBD1. V gave up 2 bases and J gave up 4 bases; unmatched junction bases: 10. The CDR3 spans 16 residues. Germline V CDR1 and CDR2: MNHEY, SMNVEV (reference sequence).